This entry is about one TCR beta chain. This record comes from a study of blood T cell repertoires in COVID-19. On the study more broadly: Material from acute and convalescent COVID-19 was sourced from the United States, Italy and Spain. From T cells, B-cell-depleted T cells, or PBMCs came the material, which was cDNA or gDNA.

As handled by the study authors: From reference gene primer amplification, estimates of nucleated cell counts were derived. Sequenced by immunoSEQ multiplex PCR; TCRdb stores in-frame clones only, minus some. That table gives V, J and clone size, and the DNA gave D and trimming. The table has under 250,000 clones, approximately 91% seen once; the top ten hold around 4.8%. This CDR3 is 12 amino acids long. V lost 4 bases to trimming and J lost 4 bases, with 10 bases between them. CDR1 is SQVTM, CDR2 ANQGSEA, per germline. This chain connects TRBV29-1 to TRBJ1-2, with D possibly matching TRBD1 (6 bases). The source is a woman between 35 and 50 years old with acute or convalescent COVID-19. The sample consisted of peripheral blood. The CDR3 DNA reads as TGCAGCGTTGGAGGGGGGGCCTATGGCTACACCTTC. As protein: CSVGGGAYGYTF. Together with reference TRBV29-1 and TRBJ1-2, the CDR3 gives the full variable domain: SAVISQKPSRDICQRGTSLTIQCQVDSQVTMMFWYRQQPGQSLTLIATANQGSEATYESGFVIDKFPISRPNLTFSTLTVSNMSPEDSSIYLCSVGGGAYGYTFGSGTRLTVV.